The T cell receptor (beta chain) described here comes from a study of CD8+ T cells in alopecia areata. In the study overall: For the treated group, dosing was oral tofacitinib at 5 to 10 mg twice daily. Overall study findings and caveats: Sequence data from scalp samples additionally include resident alphabeta T cells of normal skin.

Those with alopecia areata gave lesional scalp punch biopsies and peripheral blood. RNA was extracted and reverse transcribed into cDNA as the sequencing template. Sequenced by immunoSEQ multiplex PCR; TCRdb stores in-frame clones only, minus some. The profile shows 140,000 to 150,000 clones, 40% to 65% of them singletons. With regard to this clone: Its antigen is undetermined.

Germline CDR1 is GTSNPN and CDR2 is SVGIG (reference sequence). Trimming took off 8 bases at V and 9 bases at J, with 14 bases between the two ends. CDR3 length: 11 residues. The rearrangement joins TRBV30 to TRBJ2-1; D not certain. The sample was CD4+ T cells sorted from blood, taken at week 0. This TCR was recovered from a human donor with alopecia areata. The CDR3 nucleotides read TGTGCCGCCGGGCCGAGAATTGAGCAGTTCTTC. Its protein is CAAGPRIEQFF.